These T cell receptor beta chains were read from a single sample in a study of HIV-infected patients and healthy controls. Via MiXCR, TCRdb re-called the 5' RACE reads, giving one row per CDR3 protein. The repertoire holds a few thousand distinct CDR3 sequences, with over 8% as singletons. The sample in question was blood, obtained during antiretroviral therapy. These receptors came from an adult with HIV infection. Both conserved end residues are part of each CDR3. D genes are given only for firm matches. Size is stated for part of the rows, as once, few or many counts, or as a class when the clone is expanded.

cdr3_length | j_call | clone_size | v_call | d_call | cdr3_aa | cdr3_nt
13 | TRBJ2-7 | - | TRBV7-2 | - | CASTPGRSYEQYF | TGTGCCAGCACCCCCGGCCGAAGCTACGAGCAGTACTTC
13 | TRBJ1-5 | many | TRBV19 | - | CASSGRGNQPQHF | TGTGCCAGTAGTGGGAGGGGCAATCAGCCCCAGCATTTT
14 | TRBJ1-6 | many | TRBV19 | - | CASTRIEGNSPLHF | TGTGCCAGTACCCGGATCGAAGGGAATTCACCCCTCCACTTT
16 | TRBJ1-6 | many | TRBV5-1 | - | CASSLAVGRSDSPLHF | TGCGCCAGCAGCTTGGCCGTTGGGCGGAGTGATTCACCCCTCCACTTT
18 | TRBJ1-5 | medium-sized | TRBV4-1 | - | CASSQETGAGVLNQPQHF | TGCGCCAGCAGCCAAGAAACGGGGGCCGGGGTCCTAAATCAGCCCCAGCATTTT
13 | TRBJ1-5 | - | TRBV20-1 | - | CSARWQGHQPQHF | TGCAGTGCTAGGTGGCAGGGACATCAGCCCCAGCATTTT
17 | TRBJ2-5 | many | TRBV6-2/TRBV6-3 | - | CASSYSISAGNQETQYF | TGTGCCAGCAGTTACTCTATCTCCGCGGGTAACCAAGAGACCCAGTACTTC
15 | TRBJ2-1 | many | TRBV7-8 | TRBD2 | CASSSGTSGRSEQFF | TGTGCCAGCAGCTCCGGGACTAGCGGGAGAAGTGAGCAGTTCTTC
13 | TRBJ1-5 | many | TRBV3-1 | - | CASSQGRGQPQHF | TGTGCCAGCAGCCAAGGCAGGGGACAGCCCCAGCATTTT
16 | TRBJ2-3 | many | TRBV24-1 | TRBD1 | CATSDLGRGRADTQYF | TGTGCCACCAGTGATTTAGGCAGGGGGCGAGCAGATACGCAGTATTTT
14 | TRBJ2-1 | medium-sized | TRBV13 | TRBD2 | CASGRASGGNEQFF | TGTGCCAGCGGAAGAGCTAGCGGGGGAAATGAGCAGTTCTTC
13 | TRBJ2-5 | many | TRBV12-3/TRBV12-4 | - | CASSSQNQETQYF | TGTGCCAGCAGTTCACAAAATCAAGAGACCCAGTACTTC
13 | TRBJ1-5 | medium-sized | TRBV29-1 | TRBD1 | CSVGQGLGQPQHF | TGCAGCGTTGGACAGGGGCTCGGTCAGCCCCAGCATTTT
17 | TRBJ1-3 | medium-sized | TRBV4-2 | TRBD1 | CASSPRGDTNSGNTIYF | TGTGCCAGCAGCCCCAGGGGGGACACCAACTCTGGAAACACCATATATTTT
14 | TRBJ2-3 | medium-sized | TRBV7-6 | - | CASSLWGRGDTQYF | TGTGCCAGCAGCTTATGGGGGCGGGGAGATACGCAGTATTTT
13 | TRBJ1-1 | once | TRBV3-1 | - | CASSQKTATEAFF | TGTGCCAGCAGTCAAAAGACGGCAACTGAAGCTTTCTTT
15 | TRBJ2-7 | few | TRBV12-3/TRBV12-4 | TRBD1 | CASSFGTGASYEQYF | TGTGCCAGCAGTTTTGGGACAGGGGCTTCCTACGAGCAGTACTTC
17 | TRBJ2-3 | many | TRBV5-1 | TRBD2 | CASSLELIAGLPDTQYF | TGCGCCAGCAGCTTGGAGCTAATAGCGGGGCTCCCAGATACGCAGTATTTT
14 | TRBJ2-3 | - | TRBV6-6 | - | CASSADRRTDTQYF | TGTGCCAGCAGTGCGGACAGACGCACAGATACGCAGTATTTT
14 | TRBJ2-5 | medium-sized | TRBV4-3 | - | CASSQVSKQETQYF | TGCGCCAGCAGCCAAGTTTCTAAGCAAGAGACCCAGTACTTC